This T cell receptor (beta chain) was sequenced during a study of T cells after yellow fever vaccination. Overall study findings and caveats: Most clones from primary vaccination were detected again post-booster (around 96% CD4, about 85% CD8). Within FACS-sorted repertoires, abundant clonotypes contaminating from the bulk population could be present. A limited proportion of clonotypes was detected within both the CD4 and CD8 compartments.

Regarding this clonotype: Its antigen is still unknown.

In making TCR cDNA, 5'RACE template switching added a universal primer site and UMIs to it. MiXCR was run by TCRdb on the 5' RACE reads, yielding one entry per CDR3 protein. This table holds under 550,000 distinct CDR3 sequences, roughly a fifth found once. The CDR3 covers 11 residues. With 3 bases removed from V and 10 bases from J, the gap between germline ends came to 8 bases. Germline CDR1 and CDR2: SGHRS and YFSETQ. Sequencing used PBMCs, obtained about 21 days after the first yellow fever vaccination. The chain is built from TRBV5-1 and TRBJ2-1; D gene unclear. The receptor comes from a man between 18 and 35 years old who received the YFV17D yellow fever vaccine. The CDR3 DNA reads as TGCGCCAGCAGCTCCCAATGGGAGCAGTTCTTC. It encodes CASSSQWEQFF.